One and the same sample provided the 25 T cell receptor beta chains below, sequenced in a study of naive CD8 T cells in extremely preterm neonates (dated by TCRdb to 2016 to 2017). Library preparation was by the immunoSEQ multiplex PCR assay. The source is immuneACCESS, and TCRdb retained only in-frame sequences with V and J called. Part of the clones is not carried over; for the studies checked, unresolved V genes explain less than half of this, and the remainder is unexplained. Within this sample are 7,000 or so clones, with roughly 98% of them counted one time only. The ten largest clones add up to roughly 0.36% of the sample. The sample taken for sequencing was naive CD8+ T cells from blood. Source of these receptors: a human donor in good health.

The CDR3 sequence: CASSEQGTNYGYTF. The CDR3 region has the DNA TGTGCCAGCAGCGAACAGGGGACTAACTATGGCTACACCTTC. The chain recombines TRBV7-3 with TRBJ1-2; 7 bases are a match to TRBD1. Looked up from germline, CDR1 is SGHTA and CDR2 is FQGTGA. The CDR3 runs 14 residues. V gave up 5 bases and J gave up 0 bases; unmatched junction bases: 3.

The gene calls are TRBV7-8 and TRBJ2-1; maybe TRBD2 (6 bases). Germline CDR1 reads SGHVS; CDR2 reads FQNEAQ. The V end lost 1 base, the J end lost 1 base, and 11 bases lay between the germline ends. The CDR3 is 16 residues long. In DNA form, the CDR3 reads TGTGCCAGCAGCTTAGGAGGAGGGCGTTCCTACAATGAGCAGTTCTTC. Amino acids: CASSLGGGRSYNEQFF.

Concerning this clone: This CDR3 fails to terminate in the conserved phenylalanine or tryptophan, so it likely reflects a read error. The chain couples TRBV2 to TRBJ1-2; tentative D call: TRBD1 (6 bases). V dropped 5 bases and J dropped 6 bases, with 16 bases sitting between them. Germline V gene sequence: CDR1 SNHLY, CDR2 FYNNEI. This CDR3 is built from 14 residues. The DNA of the CDR3 is TGTGCCAGCAGTACACAGGGCTTTAATGATGGCTACACCCTC. Protein product: CASSTQGFNDGYTL.

The chain recombines TRBV29-1 with TRBJ1-2; a possible D gene is TRBD1 (6 bases). The CDR3 is 12 amino acids. V lost 4 bases and J 6 bases, leaving 12 bases between the germline ends. Germline V gene data show CDR1 as SQVTM and CDR2 as ANQGSEA. This CDR3 reads CSVGRGGNGYTF. The CDR3, as DNA: TGCAGCGTTGGACGAGGGGGTAATGGCTACACCTTC. The variable domain in full, completed from reference TRBV29-1 and TRBJ1-2, reads SAVISQKPSRDICQRGTSLTIQCQVDSQVTMMFWYRQQPGQSLTLIATANQGSEATYESGFVIDKFPISRPNLTFSTLTVSNMSPEDSSIYLCSVGRGGNGYTFGSGTRLTVV.

This clone was seen a single time. This chain links TRBV7-3 with TRBJ2-1, with 9 bases that match TRBD1. There are 17 residues in the CDR3. V was clipped by 0 bases and J by 7 bases; unmatched bases: 10. CDR1 and CDR2 (germline): SGHTA, FQGTGA. CDR3 amino acids: CASSLTEWDRAWNEQFF. CDR3 coding DNA: TGTGCCAGCAGCTTAACGGAGTGGGACAGGGCTTGGAATGAGCAGTTCTTC.

The chain links TRBV19 to TRBJ1-2, with D perhaps TRBD1 (6 bases). CDR3 length: 13 residues. CDR1 LNHDA and CDR2 SQIVND come from the germline V gene (reference sequence). Trimming left V 3 bases short and J 12 bases short, with 17 bases between. The CDR3 loop reads CASSIGGLEGHTF. Written as DNA, the CDR3 is TGTGCCAGTAGTATTGGGGGCTTGGAAGGCCACACCTTC.

The rearrangement uses TRBV7-9 and TRBJ1-1; the D gene is possibly TRBD1 (6 bases). CDR3 length: 16 residues. The germline CDR1 and CDR2 sequences are SEHNR and FQNEAQ (reference sequence). V lost 5 bases and J 6 bases, leaving 22 bases between the germline ends. The CDR3 coding sequence is TGTGCCAGCAGCCCAGGGGCGAGACTCTACACTTCTGAAGCTTTCTTT. This translates into CASSPGARLYTSEAFF.

The CDR3 bases are TGTGCCAGCAGCTTAATCTCTCTGGGCCCTCTAACTTACAATGAGCAGTTCTTC. Amino acids: CASSLISLGPLTYNEQFF. This chain joins TRBV7-9 and TRBJ2-1; D remains unclear. Germline CDR1 is SEHNR and CDR2 is FQNEAQ (reference sequence). The V end lost 2 bases, the J end lost 4 bases, and 21 bases lay between the germline ends. This CDR3 is built from 18 residues.

This clone was detected only once. The chain has TRBV30 and TRBJ1-1; tentative D call: TRBD1 (6 bases). CDR1 GTSNPN and CDR2 SVGIG come from the germline V gene (reference sequence). The CDR3 totals 14 residues. V shed 0 bases and J shed 1 base, with 9 bases lying between them. This chain's CDR3 is CAWSVGGANTEAFF. Written as DNA, the CDR3 is TGTGCCTGGAGTGTTGGGGGGGCGAACACTGAAGCTTTCTTT. Variable domain in full (rest from reference TRBV30 and TRBJ1-1): SQTIHQWPATLVQPVGSPLSLECTVEGTSNPNLYWYRQAAGRGLQLLFYSVGIGQISSEVPQNLSASRPQDRQFILSSKKLLLSDSGFYLCAWSVGGANTEAFFGQGTRLTVV.

The CDR3 DNA follows: TGTGCCAGCACCCCATGGGCCATGAACACTGAAGCTTTCTTT. The encoded protein is CASTPWAMNTEAFF. This chain connects TRBV6-1 to TRBJ1-1; D remains ambiguous. This CDR3 comprises 14 residues. V lost 7 bases and J 0 bases, leaving 12 bases between the germline ends. In germline, CDR1 is MNHNS, CDR2 SASEGT.

This chain links TRBV25-1 with TRBJ1-3; weak D call: TRBD1 (5 bases). The CDR3 is 17 amino acids. Germline CDR1 MGHDK, CDR2 SYGVNS. The germline V and J ends were trimmed by 3 bases and 0 bases, with 15 bases remaining between them. The CDR3 sequence is CASSEAGPLSSGNTIYF. The CDR3 nucleotides read TGTGCCAGCAGTGAGGCGGGGCCTCTTAGCTCTGGAAACACCATATATTTT.

The chain joins TRBV7-8 to TRBJ2-5; 7 positions match TRBD1. CDR3 length equals 13 residues. Germline assignment: CDR1 SGHVS and CDR2 FQNEAQ. Germline trimming cut 6 bases from V and 5 bases from J; bases unmatched to any gene: 6. CDR3 nucleotides: TGTGCCAGCAGTCATTACAGGGGTGAGACCCAGTACTTC. Encoded protein: CASSHYRGETQYF. The variable domain in full, completed from reference TRBV7-8 and TRBJ2-5, reads GAGVSQSPRYKVAKRGQDVALRCDPISGHVSLFWYQQALGQGPEFLTYFQNEAQLDKSGLPSDRFFAERPEGSVSTLKIQRTQQEDSAVYLCASSHYRGETQYFGPGTRLLVL.

This clone was seen once. The CDR3 nucleotides read TGCAGCGTAGTTCCTTTAACAGGGGTTTATGGCTACACCTTC. It specifies CSVVPLTGVYGYTF. The chain links TRBV29-1 to TRBJ1-2, with 7 bases fitting TRBD1. Germline V gene lookup returns CDR1 SQVTM and CDR2 ANQGSEA. This CDR3 has 14 amino acids. J gave up 5 bases and V 6 bases, and 12 bases lay outside the gene matches.

The chain links TRBV6-6 to TRBJ2-3; D unresolved. Germline assignment: CDR1 MNHNY and CDR2 SVGAGI (reference sequence). The CDR3 loop spans 14 amino acids. Deletions cut 6 bases from V and 6 bases from J, with 16 bases between. Here the CDR3 reads CASSSLRVADTQYF. The CDR3 DNA follows: TGTGCCAGCAGCTCTCTTCGGGTGGCCGATACGCAGTATTTT.

The chain couples TRBV7-9 to TRBJ2-1; D uncertain. The germline V gene encodes CDR1 SEHNR and CDR2 FQNEAQ (reference sequence). Trimming took off 3 bases at V and 7 bases at J, with 4 bases between the two ends. The CDR3 consists of 11 residues. CDR3 loop: CASSFGNEQFF. CDR3 coding DNA: TGTGCCAGCAGCTTCGGGAATGAGCAGTTCTTC.

The DNA for the CDR3 is TGTGCCAGCAGCTCAGGACTAGCGGGGGGCCGGGGTGAGCAGTTCTTC. Translation: CASSSGLAGGRGEQFF. This chain connects TRBV7-6 to TRBJ2-1, with 14 nucleotides matching TRBD2. Germline CDR1 and CDR2: SGHVS and FNYEAQ. The CDR3 is made up of 16 amino acids. With V trimmed by 4 bases and J by 9 bases, 8 bases remained unmatched.

The gene calls are TRBV21-1 and TRBJ1-2; the table's D call TRBD1 went unverified against the DNA. TRBV21-1 is noted as a pseudogene. The CDR3 contains 16 residues. CDR3 amino acids: CASSINRDRVSSGYTF. The DNA for the CDR3 is TGTGCCAGCAGCATTAACCGGGACAGGGTTAGTAGTGGCTACACCTTC.

This sequence joins TRBV7-9 and TRBJ2-7, with TRBD2 as a possible D gene (5 bases). With 4 bases removed from V and 1 base from J, the gap between germline ends came to 20 bases. The CDR3 extends over 17 amino acids. CDR1 is SEHNR, CDR2 FQNEAQ, per germline (reference sequence). This CDR3 is CASSWTSDSIKSYEQYF. The CDR3 coding sequence is TGTGCCAGCAGCTGGACGTCGGACTCAATTAAATCCTACGAGCAGTACTTC.

This chain uses TRBV28 with TRBJ2-7; 9 bases match TRBD1. This CDR3 is 14 amino acids long. The germline gives CDR1 MDHEN, CDR2 SYDVKM. J was trimmed by 7 bases and V by 8 bases; bases with no gene match: 12. Written as DNA, the CDR3 is TGTGCCAGCCAGGGGACAGGGCTTCTTTGGGAGCAGTACTTC. The encoded protein is CASQGTGLLWEQYF.

The rearrangement uses TRBV15 and TRBJ2-1, with D perhaps TRBD2 (6 bases). The V gene's germline CDR1 is LNHNV and CDR2 YYDKDF (reference sequence). The CDR3 totals 13 residues. The germline V and J ends were trimmed by 9 bases and 1 base, with 10 bases remaining between them. The CDR3 DNA is TGTGCCACAGAGGAGGGATCCTACAATGAGCAGTTCTTC. Translating gives CATEEGSYNEQFF. The full variable domain, completed using reference TRBV15 and TRBJ2-1, is DAMVIQNPRYQVTQFGKPVTLSCSQTLNHNVMYWYQQKSSQAPKLLFHYYDKDFNNEADTPDNFQSRRPNTSFCFLDIRSPGLGDTAMYLCATEEGSYNEQFFGPGTRLTVL.

V gene TRBV5-1 combines with J gene TRBJ2-7; 7 bases agree with TRBD1. CDR1 SGHRS and CDR2 YFSETQ come from the germline V gene. Trimming cost V 3 bases and J 2 bases; bases outside gene matches: 11. CDR3 length: 16 amino acids. CDR3 nucleotides: TGCGCCAGCAGCTCCTCCCTGGGACAGCTTACCTACGAGCAGTACTTC. It is translated as CASSSSLGQLTYEQYF.

Concerning this clone: This sample also contains other DNA sequences that code for the same CDR3. The chain is built from TRBV7-6 and TRBJ1-1; the D is unclear. Germline CDR1 reads SGHVS; CDR2 reads FNYEAQ. This CDR3 is built from 14 residues. Trimming cost V 2 bases and J 3 bases, with 10 bases left between them. CDR3 sequence: CASSLRGSDTEAFF. Written as DNA, the CDR3 is TGTGCCAGCAGCTTACGGGGTTCAGACACTGAAGCTTTCTTT.

V usage is TRBV2 and J usage is TRBJ1-6, with D tentatively TRBD1 (6 bases). CDR3 length: 18 amino acids. Trimming stripped 7 bases from V and 4 bases from J, with 23 bases between. CDR1 is SNHLY and CDR2 is FYNNEI in the germline V gene. The CDR3 DNA follows: TGTGCCAGCACCGGGGACACGGATCGGTTAGGGTATAATTCACCCCTCCACTTT. Protein product: CASTGDTDRLGYNSPLHF.

This clone was picked up one time. The rearrangement uses TRBV7-8 and TRBJ2-7; 7 bases line up with TRBD1. J gave up 3 bases and V 2 bases, and 10 bases lay outside the gene matches. The CDR3 loop spans 16 amino acids. Germline lookup yields CDR1 SGHVS and CDR2 FQNEAQ. In DNA, the CDR3 is TGTGCCAGCAGCTTAAGGGTAGGGGGCCTTATCTACGAGCAGTACTTC. This encodes CASSLRVGGLIYEQYF.

This chain connects TRBV13 to TRBJ2-7, with D unclear. The CDR3 runs to 11 residues. Germline V CDR1 and CDR2: PRHDT, FYEKMQ (reference sequence). The ends were cut back, 5 bases at V and 2 bases at J, with 4 bases in the middle. CDR3 DNA: TGTGCCAGCAGCCTAACCTACGAGCAGTACTTC. This gives the protein CASSLTYEQYF.